The 19 T cell receptor beta chains presented below share a single source sample, sequenced in a study of vaccination and CD4 T cells after COVID-19. What these receptors recognize is not known. The treatment: 10-day PBMC culture with coronavirus spike peptide pools or control peptides (ViraFEST assay). Sequenced with the Oncomine TCR Beta short-read assay was DNA taken from cultured CD4+ T cells. TCRdb redid the calling of the PCR reads with MiXCR, one entry per CDR3 protein. The sample contains 15,000 or so distinct CDR3 sequences, around 52% of which appear only once. The source material was CD4+ T cells from blood, cultured in vitro. These receptors all stem from a human donor who had recovered from COVID-19.

The chain employs TRBV18 and TRBJ1-1; no definite D call. The CDR3 has 15 amino acids. Per germline, CDR1 KGHSH and CDR2 LQKENI. V lost 3 bases and J lost 7, with 18 bases in between. This chain's CDR3 is CASSPKGVGFDEAFF. The CDR3 nucleotides are TGTGCCAGCTCACCGAAAGGAGTAGGGTTTGATGAAGCTTTCTTT.

This clonotype occurred a few times. The chain links TRBV28 to TRBJ1-1, with D maybe TRBD1 (5 bases). V dropped 5 bases and J dropped 3 bases, with 13 bases sitting between them. The CDR3 consists of 14 residues. Germline values: CDR1 MDHEN, CDR2 SYDVKM. The CDR3 loop reads CASSQPGLYTEAFF. The CDR3 DNA follows: TGTGCCAGCAGTCAACCGGGGCTATACACTGAAGCTTTCTTT.

This clonotype was seen a few times. The rearrangement links TRBV27 to TRBJ1-1; 8 bases are shared with TRBD1. There are 15 residues in the CDR3. V shed 5 bases, J shed 6 bases, and the junction held 11 bases outside the gene matches. Germline V lookup: CDR1 MNHEY, CDR2 SMNVEV (reference sequence). The CDR3 is CASSPGDRWGAEAFF. The DNA for the CDR3 is TGTGCCAGCAGTCCGGGGGACAGGTGGGGCGCTGAAGCTTTCTTT.

This clonotype has just a few counts. The CDR3 DNA reads as TGCAGTGCTAGAGATCCCAGGGACGACTATGGCTACACCTTC. Residues: CSARDPRDDYGYTF. The V call is TRBV20-1, the J call TRBJ1-2, with D perhaps TRBD1 (5 bases). Per germline, CDR1 DFQATT and CDR2 SNEGSKA (reference sequence). V lost 0 bases to trimming and J lost 3 bases, with 11 bases between them. This CDR3 is built from 14 residues.

The V gene is TRBV12-3 or TRBV12-4, the J gene TRBJ1-1; 7 bases align to TRBD1. V lost 6 bases, J lost 2 bases, and 9 bases stayed unmatched. CDR3 length: 15 residues. DNA for the CDR3: TGTGCCAGCAGCATATACGGACAGGCTAACACTGAAGCTTTCTTT. Protein product: CASSIYGQANTEAFF.

This clonotype was seen more than once but under ten times. The gene calls are TRBV2 and TRBJ1-5; maybe TRBD1 (6 bases). This CDR3 has 13 amino acids. Trimming pared 4 bases from V and 5 bases from J, leaving 9 bases between. Per the germline V gene, CDR1 is SNHLY and CDR2 is FYNNEI. The CDR3 sequence is CASSARGDQPQHF. CDR3 nucleotide sequence: TGTGCCAGCAGTGCAAGGGGGGATCAGCCCCAGCATTTT.

V and J are TRBV28 and TRBJ1-2; 9 nucleotides match TRBD1. Germline V gives CDR1 MDHEN, CDR2 SYDVKM. Losses at the gene ends were 1 base for V and 8 bases for J; bases not matched to a gene: 8. The CDR3 spans 15 residues. CDR3 sequence reads: CASSLSGGTGKGYTF. The CDR3 bases are TGTGCCAGCAGTTTATCGGGTGGGACAGGGAAAGGCTACACCTTC.

This clonotype was counted a few times. V and J are TRBV7-3 and TRBJ2-5; 10 nucleotides align to TRBD1. The CDR3 runs to 15 residues. V was pared by 4 bases and J by 5 bases, with 7 bases of the junction left unmatched. Germline V gives CDR1 SGHTA, CDR2 FQGTGA. CDR3 sequence (DNA): TGTGCCAGCAGCTCGACAGGGGGCGCAGAGGAGACCCAGTACTTC. Translated, it gives CASSSTGGAEETQYF.

This chain joins TRBV4-3 and TRBJ2-1; 13 bases are shared with TRBD2. The CDR3 extends over 16 amino acids. V shed 5 bases and J 8 bases; nucleotides not matched to a gene: 9. The germline V gene encodes CDR1 LGHNA and CDR2 YSLEER. CDR3 sequence reads: CASSSTSGRGFYEQFF. CDR3 in DNA: TGCGCCAGCAGCTCTACTAGCGGGAGGGGTTTCTATGAGCAGTTCTTC.

In its sample, this clonotype is hyperexpanded. The V and J genes are TRBV10-1 and TRBJ1-6; 7 bases map to TRBD1. Germline V gene data show CDR1 as WNHNN and CDR2 as SYGVQD (reference sequence). Germline trimming cut 3 bases from V and 7 bases from J; bases unmatched to any gene: 6. CDR3 size: 15 residues. In DNA form, the CDR3 reads TGCGCCAGCAGTGACCCGGGACAGATCAATTCACCCCTCCACTTT. Translation gives CASSDPGQINSPLHF.

The rearrangement uses TRBV7-6 and TRBJ1-4, with no clear D. This CDR3 contains 15 residues. Trimming cost V 4 bases and J 7 bases, with 16 bases left between them. Per germline, CDR1 SGHVS and CDR2 FNYEAQ. The CDR3: CASSSFGQVPEKLFF. The CDR3 region has the DNA TGTGCCAGCAGCTCATTTGGGCAGGTCCCTGAAAAACTGTTTTTT.

The genes are TRBV11-3 and TRBJ2-1; D gene uncertain. The CDR3 loop spans 12 amino acids. Trimming stripped 5 bases from V and 5 bases from J, with 7 bases between. Germline CDR1 SGHNT, CDR2 YENEEA. Written as DNA, the CDR3 is TGTGCCAGCAGCCTAGGGAACAATGAGCAGTTCTTC. It yields the protein CASSLGNNEQFF.

The chain has TRBV20-1 and TRBJ2-3, with 12 bases fitting TRBD2. J lost 5 bases, V lost 5 bases, and 5 bases had no gene match. The CDR3 is 14 amino acids. CDR1 is DFQATT and CDR2 is SNEGSKA in the germline V gene (reference sequence). DNA of the CDR3: TGCAGTGCTCTAGCGGGAGGGCAAAGAGATACGCAGTATTTT. Translating gives CSALAGGQRDTQYF.

In its sample, this clonotype was seen a few times. The rearrangement uses TRBV20-1 and TRBJ1-2, with TRBD1 matching over 8 bases. Trimming removed 3 bases from V and 4 bases from J; junction bases left unmatched: 4. Looked up from germline, CDR1 is DFQATT and CDR2 is SNEGSKA (reference sequence). This CDR3 is built from 13 residues. CDR3 protein: CSASRGQGYGYTF. The CDR3 coding sequence is TGCAGTGCTAGTCGAGGACAGGGCTATGGCTACACCTTC.

This chain connects TRBV19 to TRBJ1-2; D gene uncertain. The CDR3 has 12 residues. From germline, CDR1 is LNHDA and CDR2 SQIVND (reference sequence). Trimming cost V 9 bases and J 3 bases, with 11 bases left between them. The CDR3 sequence is CASSGSYYGYTF. As DNA, the CDR3 is TGTGCCAGCAGTGGGAGTTACTATGGCTACACCTTC.

The chain employs TRBV20-1 and TRBJ2-3; the match to TRBD2 covers 10 bases. Trimming took 0 bases from V and 0 from J; bases not matched to a gene: 6. CDR3 size: 17 residues. Per germline, CDR1 DFQATT and CDR2 SNEGSKA (reference sequence). The CDR3 region has the DNA TGCAGTGCTAGAGACCTGACTAGCGGGCGAAGCACAGATACGCAGTATTTT. Its translation is CSARDLTSGRSTDTQYF.

The chain's CDR3 is CASSPLLRDEQYF. The CDR3 DNA reads as TGTGCCAGCAGCCCCTTACTCCGGGACGAGCAGTACTTC. This chain joins TRBV7-9 and TRBJ2-7; D is uncertain. Trimming shortened V by 5 bases and J by 5 bases, and 13 bases separated the two germline ends. In germline, CDR1 is SEHNR, CDR2 FQNEAQ (reference sequence). The CDR3 consists of 13 residues.

The genes are TRBV7-9 and TRBJ2-5; the D is unclear. Germline CDR1 SEHNR, CDR2 FQNEAQ (reference sequence). V was pared by 3 bases and J by 7 bases, with 18 bases between. The length of the CDR3 is 15 residues. The chain's CDR3 is CASSFIGRPKGTQYF. For the CDR3, the DNA is TGTGCCAGCAGCTTCATAGGACGTCCCAAAGGGACCCAGTACTTC.

This clonotype was recorded once. This rearrangement joins TRBV28 to TRBJ1-1; D uncertain. The germline V gene has CDR1 MDHEN and CDR2 SYDVKM. Trimming took 7 bases from V and 8 from J, leaving 11 bases between them. The CDR3 extends over 11 amino acids. CDR3 protein: CASTTSREAFF. The CDR3 region has the DNA TGTGCCAGCACCACCAGCCGGGAAGCTTTCTTT.